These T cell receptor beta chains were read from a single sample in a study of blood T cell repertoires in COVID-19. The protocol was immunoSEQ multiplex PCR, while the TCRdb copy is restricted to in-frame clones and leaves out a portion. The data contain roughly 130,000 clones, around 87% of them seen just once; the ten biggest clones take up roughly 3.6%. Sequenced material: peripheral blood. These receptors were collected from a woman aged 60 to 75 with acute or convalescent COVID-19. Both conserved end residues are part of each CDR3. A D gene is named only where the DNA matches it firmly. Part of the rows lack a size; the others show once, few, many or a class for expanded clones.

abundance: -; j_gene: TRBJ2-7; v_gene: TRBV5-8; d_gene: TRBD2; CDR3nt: TGTGCCAGCAGCTTGTTGACTAGCGGGAGCTACGAGCAGTACTTC; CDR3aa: CASSLLTSGSYEQYF
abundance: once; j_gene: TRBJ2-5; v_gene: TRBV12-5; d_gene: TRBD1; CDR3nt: TGTGCTAGTGGTTCTGGGACAGGGGTTGACTTC; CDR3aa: CASGSGTGVDF
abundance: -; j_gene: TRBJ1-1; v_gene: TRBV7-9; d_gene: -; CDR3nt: TGTGCCAGCAGAACAGAGTTGAACACTGAAGCTTTCTTT; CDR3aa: CASRTELNTEAFF
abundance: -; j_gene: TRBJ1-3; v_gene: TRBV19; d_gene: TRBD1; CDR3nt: TGTGCCAGTCGGTATAGGGACAGCCGGCCTGGAAACACCATATATTTT; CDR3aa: CASRYRDSRPGNTIYF
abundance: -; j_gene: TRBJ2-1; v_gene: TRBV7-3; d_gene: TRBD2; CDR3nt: TGTGCCAGCAGTGGGACTAGCGGGAGAGTGAATGAGCAGTTCTTC; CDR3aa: CASSGTSGRVNEQFF
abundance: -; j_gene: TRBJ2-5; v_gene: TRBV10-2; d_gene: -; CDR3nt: TGCGCCAGCCTACGACAGGCCACAGAGACCCAGTACTTC; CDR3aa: CASLRQATETQYF
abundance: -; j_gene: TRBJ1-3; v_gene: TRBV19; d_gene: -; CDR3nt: TGTGCCAGTAGTATACTTGCGGGATCCGGAAACACCATATATTTT; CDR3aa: CASSILAGSGNTIYF
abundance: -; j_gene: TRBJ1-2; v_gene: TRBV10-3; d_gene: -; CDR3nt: TGTGCCATCAGTGACTTGACAGCTAACTATGGCTACACCTTC; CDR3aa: CAISDLTANYGYTF
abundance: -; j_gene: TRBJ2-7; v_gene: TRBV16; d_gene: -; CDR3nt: TGTGCCAGCAGCCAATCGCAGGAAGCCTACGAGCAGTACTTC; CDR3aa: CASSQSQEAYEQYF
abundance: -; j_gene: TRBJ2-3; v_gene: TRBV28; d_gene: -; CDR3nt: TGTGCCAGCAGCTTAAACGTGGGGGGAGATGGCACAGATACGCAGTATTTT; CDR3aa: CASSLNVGGDGTDTQYF
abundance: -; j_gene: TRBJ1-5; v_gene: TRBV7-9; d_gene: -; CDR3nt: TGTGCCAGCAGCTCGGTCCCCGGGGGCAATCAGCCCCAGCATTTT; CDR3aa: CASSSVPGGNQPQHF
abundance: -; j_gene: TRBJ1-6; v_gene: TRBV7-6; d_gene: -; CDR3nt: TGTGCCAGCAGCTTAGACCCCCCTACCCTCGTTAATTCACCCCTCCACTTT; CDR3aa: CASSLDPPTLVNSPLHF
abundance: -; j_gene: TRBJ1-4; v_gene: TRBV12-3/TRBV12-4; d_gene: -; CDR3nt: TGTGCCAGCAGTTCCTTAGCCGAAAAACTGTTTTTT; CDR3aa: CASSSLAEKLFF
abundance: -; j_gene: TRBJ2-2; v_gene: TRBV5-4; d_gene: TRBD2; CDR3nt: TGTGCCAGCAGCTTGGCCACTCTAGCGGGAGGCTCCGGGGAGCTGTTTTTT; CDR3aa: CASSLATLAGGSGELFF
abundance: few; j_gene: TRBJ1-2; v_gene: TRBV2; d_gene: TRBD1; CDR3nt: TGTGCCAGCAGTGGGACAGGGAGGCCCTATGGCTACACCTTC; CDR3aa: CASSGTGRPYGYTF
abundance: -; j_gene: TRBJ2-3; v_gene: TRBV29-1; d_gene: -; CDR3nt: TGCAGCGGAAGGGAAACGCTAGCTCAGTATTTT; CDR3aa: CSGRETLAQYF
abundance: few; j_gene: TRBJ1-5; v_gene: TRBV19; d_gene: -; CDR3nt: TGTGCCAGTAGCCAACGGGTGATACAGCCCCAGCATTTT; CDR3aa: CASSQRVIQPQHF
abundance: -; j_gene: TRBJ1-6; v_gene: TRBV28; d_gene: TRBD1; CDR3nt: TGTGCCAGCAGTTCGACCGGGACAGAACGAGGGTTAATAATCTCACCCCTCCACTTT; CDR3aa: CASSSTGTERGLIISPLHF
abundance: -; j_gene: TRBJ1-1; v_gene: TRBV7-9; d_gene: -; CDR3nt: TGTGCCAGCAGCCCCAGGACAGACGGGAACACTGAAGCTTTCTTT; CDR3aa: CASSPRTDGNTEAFF
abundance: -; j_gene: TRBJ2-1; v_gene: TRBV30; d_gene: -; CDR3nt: TGTGCCTGGAGTGGGTTCGTGGGGGGCAATGAGCAGTTCTTC; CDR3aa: CAWSGFVGGNEQFF
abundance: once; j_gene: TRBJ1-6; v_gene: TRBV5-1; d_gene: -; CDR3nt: TGCGCCAGCAGCTTGGGGACAGAACTTCATTCACCCCTCCACTTT; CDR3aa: CASSLGTELHSPLHF
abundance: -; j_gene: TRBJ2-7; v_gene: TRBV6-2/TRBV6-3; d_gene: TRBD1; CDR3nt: TGTGCCAGCAGTTGGGACAGGCCCGAAGCGATCAGGAAGCAGTACTTC; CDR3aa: CASSWDRPEAIRKQYF
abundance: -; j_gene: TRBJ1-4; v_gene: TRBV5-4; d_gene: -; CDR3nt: TGTGCCAGCAGCCGCCCGGGGTATGGTAAACTGTTTTTT; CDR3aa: CASSRPGYGKLFF
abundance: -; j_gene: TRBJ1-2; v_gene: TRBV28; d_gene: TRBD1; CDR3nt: TGTGCCAGCATCCCCGGACAGGTTAGCTTCTATGGCTACACCTTC; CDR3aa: CASIPGQVSFYGYTF
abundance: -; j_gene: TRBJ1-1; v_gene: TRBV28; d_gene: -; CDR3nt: TGTGCCAGCAGTTTAGGCACCTTGAACACTGAAGCTTTCTTT; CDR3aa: CASSLGTLNTEAFF
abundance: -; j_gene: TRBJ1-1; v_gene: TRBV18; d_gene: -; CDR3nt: TGTGCCAGCTCACTGGGCGTAGAGAACACTGAAGCTTTCTTT; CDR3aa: CASSLGVENTEAFF
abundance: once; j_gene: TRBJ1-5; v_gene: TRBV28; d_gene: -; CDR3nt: TGTGCCAGCATACAGGGTGGTGTAGGTCAGCCCCAGCATTTT; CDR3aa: CASIQGGVGQPQHF
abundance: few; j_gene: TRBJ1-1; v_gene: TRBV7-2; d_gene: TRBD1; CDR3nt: TGTGCCAGCAGCTTAGACGCAGGGGGCACTGAAGCTTTCTTT; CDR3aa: CASSLDAGGTEAFF
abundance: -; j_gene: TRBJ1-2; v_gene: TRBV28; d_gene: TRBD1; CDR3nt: TGTGCCAGCAGTCCTCCCGTCCGGGACAGGATCTATGGCTACACCTTC; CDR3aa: CASSPPVRDRIYGYTF
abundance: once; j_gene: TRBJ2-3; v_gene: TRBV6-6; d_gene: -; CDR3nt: TGTGCCAGCAGTGCCGATGGAGGTACGCAGTATTTT; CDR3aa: CASSADGGTQYF
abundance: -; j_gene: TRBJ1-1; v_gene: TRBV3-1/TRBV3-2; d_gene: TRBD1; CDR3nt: TGTGCCAGCAGCGCCACAGGGGTCCGCACTGAAGCTTTCTTT; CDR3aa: CASSATGVRTEAFF
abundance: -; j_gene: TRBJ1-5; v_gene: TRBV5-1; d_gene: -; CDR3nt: TGCGCCAGCAGCTTGGGAGGCAGCCCAAGCAATCAGCCCCAGCATTTT; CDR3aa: CASSLGGSPSNQPQHF